These 4 T cell receptor beta chains were sequenced from one sample in a study of STAT5B mutations in CD4+ large granular lymphocyte leukemia. Repertoires were generated with immunoSEQ multiplex PCR, while TCRdb's copy carries only in-frame clones and drops some. The table records around 24,000 clones, 60% to 80% of them present only once. The source material was CD4+ T cells from blood buffy coats. The receptors stem from a human donor in good health.

The rearrangement joins TRBV9 to TRBJ1-1; a possible D gene is TRBD1 (6 bases). The ends were cut back, 3 bases at V and 7 bases at J, with 13 bases in the middle. The CDR3 is made up of 13 amino acids. Per the germline V gene, CDR1 is SGDLS and CDR2 is YYNGEE. The CDR3 reads CASSAEGGFEAFF. The CDR3 nucleotides read TGTGCCAGCAGCGCAGAGGGGGGGTTTGAAGCTTTCTTT.

CDR3 coding DNA: TGTGCCAGCAGCGCAGACATTGGCAGCAGGCCCTACGAGCAGTACTTC. Translation gives CASSADIGSRPYEQYF. This chain joins TRBV11-2 and TRBJ2-7; D unclear. The length of the CDR3 is 16 residues. Germline lookup yields CDR1 SGHAT and CDR2 FQNNGV. Trimming took off 5 bases at V and 2 bases at J, with 19 bases between the two ends.

V and J are TRBV2 and TRBJ2-5; TRBD1 is a possible D gene (5 bases). V lost 5 bases, J lost 5 bases, and 9 bases lay in between. This CDR3 is built from 12 residues. Germline CDR1 and CDR2: SNHLY and FYNNEI. In nucleotides, the CDR3 is TGTGCCAGCAGTAGACAGCGCGAGACCCAGTACTTC. Amino acid sequence: CASSRQRETQYF.

This clone showed up just once. The V gene is TRBV27, the J gene TRBJ2-1; 8 bases line up with TRBD1. Looked up from germline, CDR1 is MNHEY and CDR2 is SMNVEV (reference sequence). The V and J ends lost 5 bases and 8 bases, in that order; junction bases with no gene match: 8. The CDR3 covers 14 residues. CDR3 loop: CASSRLQGGHEQFF. Here the CDR3 DNA reads TGTGCCAGCAGTCGTTTACAGGGGGGTCATGAGCAGTTCTTC.